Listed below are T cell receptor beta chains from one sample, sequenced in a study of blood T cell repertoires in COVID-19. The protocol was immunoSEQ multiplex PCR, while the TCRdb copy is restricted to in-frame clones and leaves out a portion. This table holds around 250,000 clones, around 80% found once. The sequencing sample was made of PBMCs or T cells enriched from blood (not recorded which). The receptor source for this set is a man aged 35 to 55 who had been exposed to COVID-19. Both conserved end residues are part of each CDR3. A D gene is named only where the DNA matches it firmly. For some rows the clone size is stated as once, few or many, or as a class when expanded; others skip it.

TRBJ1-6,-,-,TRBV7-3,CARDSNSPLHF,TGTGCCCGAGACAGTAATTCACCCCTCCACTTT
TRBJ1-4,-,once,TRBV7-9,CASSLGGGNEKLFF,TGTGCCAGCAGCTTAGGGGGAGGTAATGAAAAACTGTTTTTT
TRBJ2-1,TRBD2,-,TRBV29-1,CSVETSGYNEQFF,TGCAGCGTTGAGACTAGCGGCTACAATGAGCAGTTCTTC
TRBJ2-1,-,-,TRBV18,CASSLLSGNEQFF,TGTGCCAGCTCACTACTTAGCGGCAATGAGCAGTTCTTC
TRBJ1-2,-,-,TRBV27,CASSNQGGDYGYTF,TGTGCCAGCAGTAATCAGGGAGGGGACTATGGCTACACCTTC
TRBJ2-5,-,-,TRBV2,CASSEALGGEETQYF,TGTGCCAGCAGTGAAGCGCTTGGCGGTGAAGAGACCCAGTACTTC
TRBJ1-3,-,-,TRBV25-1,CASSLLTSTSGNTIYF,TGTGCCAGCAGTCTTCTTACTAGCACCTCTGGAAACACCATATATTTT
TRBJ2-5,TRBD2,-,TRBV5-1,CASSPTSGGYQETQYF,TGCGCCAGCAGCCCTACTAGCGGAGGGTACCAAGAGACCCAGTACTTC
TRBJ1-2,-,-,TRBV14,CASSPGHTGYTF,TGTGCCAGCAGCCCCGGACATACTGGCTACACCTTC
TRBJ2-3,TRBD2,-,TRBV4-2,CASSQERAGGTDTQYF,TGTGCCAGCAGCCAAGAAAGGGCGGGAGGCACAGATACGCAGTATTTT
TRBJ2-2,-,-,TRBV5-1,CASSLAGNTGELFF,TGCGCCAGCAGCTTGGCAGGGAACACCGGGGAGCTGTTTTTT
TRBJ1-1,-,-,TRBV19,CASTGGETEAFF,TGTGCCAGTACCGGGGGAGAAACTGAAGCTTTCTTT
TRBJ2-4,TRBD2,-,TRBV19,CASSPGAGVNIQYF,TGTGCCAGTAGTCCCGGGGCGGGGGTGAACATTCAGTACTTC
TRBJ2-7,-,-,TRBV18,CASSPGGTSTYEQYF,TGTGCCAGCTCTCCCGGGGGGACATCGACATACGAGCAGTACTTC
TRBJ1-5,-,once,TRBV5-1,CASSLRGRPNQPQHF,TGCGCCAGCAGCTTGCGGGGTCGGCCCAATCAGCCCCAGCATTTT
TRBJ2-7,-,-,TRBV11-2,CASSLGRFREQYF,TGTGCCAGCAGCTTGGGCAGGTTCCGTGAGCAGTACTTC
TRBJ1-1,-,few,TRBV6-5,CASSLMPREAFF,TGTGCCAGCAGTCTCATGCCGAGGGAAGCTTTCTTT
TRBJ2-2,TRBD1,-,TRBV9,CASSVASTGLTGELFF,TGTGCCAGCAGCGTAGCCTCGACAGGGCTCACCGGGGAGCTGTTTTTT
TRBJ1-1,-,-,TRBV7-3,CASSTSTGSYPTEAFF,TGTGCCAGCAGCACTTCGACAGGTTCGTACCCCACTGAAGCTTTCTTT